This T cell receptor beta chain was observed in a study of cytomegalovirus exposure and HLA in healthy donors. Assay used: immunoSEQ multiplex PCR; TCRdb lists only in-frame clones, some missing. The sample has under 200,000 clones; about nine tenths are singletons. Study-level findings and limits: Cytomegalovirus-associated status was assigned to 150 to 200 TCR beta chains. A subsequent analysis found that TCR clusters from the first cohort also tended to co-occur in the roughly 120 validation repertoires, with roughly 95% of cluster scores above 0. Diagnosis of cytomegalovirus status made by the classifier reportedly showed high specificity and sensitivity.

While the first cohort had about 610 subjects, the donors belonged to the separate validation cohort of fewer than 150 subjects. The V and J ends lost 4 bases and 4 bases, in that order; junction bases with no gene match: 7. This CDR3 contains 14 residues. CDR1 and CDR2 from the germline V gene are LNHDA and SQIVND (reference sequence). Details on this clone: Its cognate antigen is unknown.

Material: PBMCs. The clonotype was recovered from a man younger than 30 in good health and CMV-seropositive. The genes are TRBV19 and TRBJ2-7; 7 bases are a match to TRBD1. CDR3 DNA sequence: TGTGCCAGTAGTAACCACGAGGACAGGTACGAGCAGTACTTC. Translating gives CASSNHEDRYEQYF.